Shown below are 32 T cell receptor beta chains from a single sample sequenced in a study of siplizumab effects on memory and regulatory T cells. No cognate antigen is known for these TCRs. The mixed lymphocyte reaction cells underwent coculture at 37°C for approximately 6 days. Sequencing was performed with immunoSEQ multiplex PCR; in TCRdb, only in-frame clones are kept and a portion is missing. The sample carries about 9,900 clones, around 40% recorded once. Sequences were obtained from CFSE-low (dividing) CD4+ T cells sorted from an allogeneic mixed lymphocyte reaction. The receptors originated from a human donor in good health; the cells came from an allogeneic mixed lymphocyte reaction.

V gene TRBV5-4 combines with J gene TRBJ2-3, with D perhaps given as TRBD1 or TRBD2 (5 bases each). Per the germline V gene, CDR1 is SGHNT and CDR2 is YYREEE (reference sequence). The CDR3 runs 16 residues. Trimming removed 4 bases from V and 2 bases from J, with 17 bases in between. CDR3 residues: CASSDPGTGNTDTQYF. In nucleotides, the CDR3 is TGTGCCAGCAGCGACCCCGGGACGGGAAACACAGATACGCAGTATTTT. The entire variable domain, with the rest obtained from reference TRBV5-4 and TRBJ2-3, is as follows: ETGVTQSPTHLIKTRGQQVTLRCSSQSGHNTVSWYQQALGQGPQFIFQYYREEENGRGNFPPRFSGLQFPNYSSELNVNALELDDSALYLCASSDPGTGNTDTQYFGPGTRLTVL.

In its sample, this clone ranks as medium-sized. V usage is TRBV11-2 and J usage is TRBJ2-5, with D unclear. Germline assignment: CDR1 SGHAT and CDR2 FQNNGV. There are 16 residues in the CDR3. Trimming left V 1 base short and J 1 base short, with 13 bases between. This CDR3 reads CASSLGAVRVQETQYF. The DNA for the CDR3 is TGTGCCAGCAGCTTAGGAGCAGTACGGGTCCAAGAGACCCAGTACTTC. Complete variable domain (other parts from reference TRBV11-2 and TRBJ2-5): EAGVAQSPRYKIIEKRQSVAFWCNPISGHATLYWYQQILGQGPKLLIQFQNNGVVDDSQLPKDRFSAERLKGVDSTLKIQPAKLEDSAVYLCASSLGAVRVQETQYFGPGTRLLVL.

This rearrangement joins TRBV12-5 to TRBJ2-7; D assignment may be TRBD1 or TRBD2 (5 bases each). The germline V gene encodes CDR1 LGHNT and CDR2 FRNRAP. Trimming took 0 bases from V and 2 from J, leaving 14 bases between them. The CDR3 loop spans 16 amino acids. CDR3 residues: CASGLVGAGTTYEQYF. The CDR3 coding sequence is TGTGCTAGTGGTTTGGTAGGGGCAGGGACGACCTACGAGCAGTACTTC.

The rearrangement joins TRBV5-1 to TRBJ2-5; D call uncertain. CDR3 length: 12 amino acids. Germline CDR1 SGHRS, CDR2 YFSETQ. Trimming left V 0 bases short and J 4 bases short, with 4 bases between. CDR3 sequence: CASSLVGETQYF. The CDR3 DNA sequence: TGCGCCAGCAGCTTGGTGGGAGAGACCCAGTACTTC.

By its share, this clone is medium-sized. The chain has TRBV7-2 and TRBJ2-3, with D uncertain. V was trimmed by 1 base and J by 3 bases, leaving 11 bases between them. This CDR3 contains 15 residues. CDR1 is SGHTA, CDR2 FQGNSA, per germline. The CDR3 DNA is TGTGCCAGCAGCTTAGTTGTTACGGGTACAGATACGCAGTATTTT. Protein sequence: CASSLVVTGTDTQYF.

The chain combines TRBV29-1 with TRBJ2-5; no definite D call. Between the trimmed V and J ends, which lost 3 bases and 0 bases, there was a span of 8 bases. The CDR3 runs to 13 residues. In germline, CDR1 is SQVTM, CDR2 ANQGSEA. Written as DNA, the CDR3 is TGCAGCGTTGAGCGGACCTACCAAGAGACCCAGTACTTC. This encodes CSVERTYQETQYF.

This clone was seen only a few times. The genes are TRBV7-2 and TRBJ2-3, with 10 bases lining up with TRBD2. Unmatched junction bases numbered 9, after V lost 5 bases and J lost 4 bases. CDR1 is SGHTA, CDR2 FQGNSA, per germline. The CDR3 length is 16 residues. The CDR3, as DNA: TGTGCCAGCAGCCAAGTAATAGCGGGAGGATCAGATACGCAGTATTTT. As protein: CASSQVIAGGSDTQYF.

The chain recombines TRBV6-1 with TRBJ2-1; TRBD2 matches at 7 bases. Germline CDR1 MNHNS, CDR2 SASEGT. The CDR3 covers 13 residues. V gave up 8 bases and J gave up 5 bases; unmatched junction bases: 6. CDR3 residues: CASSRSGNNEQFF. Written as DNA, the CDR3 is TGTGCCAGCTCCCGAAGCGGGAACAATGAGCAGTTCTTC.

This clone came up a few times. The rearrangement links TRBV5-6 to TRBJ2-2; D uncertain. The CDR3 extends over 13 amino acids. From germline, CDR1 is SGHDT and CDR2 YYEEEE. Trimming took 2 bases from V and 5 from J, leaving 7 bases between them. The CDR3 coding sequence is TGTGCCAGCAGCTTAAGGCCGACCGGGGAGCTGTTTTTT. This translates into CASSLRPTGELFF.

Only a few counts were recorded for this clone. The chain is built from TRBV5-4 and TRBJ1-2, with D perhaps matching TRBD1 (5 bases). The germline CDR1 and CDR2 sequences are SGHNT and YYREEE (reference sequence). With 1 base removed from V and 0 bases from J, the gap between germline ends came to 10 bases. The CDR3 contains 15 residues. The CDR3 is CASSLLGASNYGYTF. For the CDR3, the DNA is TGTGCCAGCAGCTTGCTCGGGGCCTCTAACTATGGCTACACCTTC.

The chain carries TRBV7-3 and TRBJ1-2; TRBD1 matches 8 bases. The CDR3 has 14 amino acids. Trimming cost V 5 bases and J 4 bases; bases outside gene matches: 6. The V gene's germline CDR1 is SGHTA and CDR2 FQGTGA. CDR3 in DNA: TGTGCCAGCAGCCTTACAGGGGGACCCTATGGCTACACCTTC. It yields the protein CASSLTGGPYGYTF.

The chain carries TRBV6-1 and TRBJ2-3; TRBD1 matches at 8 bases. CDR1 is MNHNS, CDR2 SASEGT, per germline. With V trimmed by 0 bases and J by 4 bases, 6 bases remained unmatched. CDR3 length equals 16 residues. Here the CDR3 reads CASSEALGQGSDTQYF. CDR3 in DNA: TGTGCCAGCAGTGAAGCCCTAGGACAGGGTTCAGATACGCAGTATTTT.

This clone turned up a few times. This chain uses TRBV7-8 with TRBJ2-5, with D uncertain. V gave up 8 bases and J gave up 5 bases, with 6 bases separating them. The CDR3 runs 10 residues. In germline, CDR1 is SGHVS, CDR2 FQNEAQ. The CDR3 DNA reads TGTGCCAGCGCCCTCGAGACCCAGTACTTC. Encoded protein: CASALETQYF. The full variable domain, rest sourced from reference TRBV7-8 and TRBJ2-5, is GAGVSQSPRYKVAKRGQDVALRCDPISGHVSLFWYQQALGQGPEFLTYFQNEAQLDKSGLPSDRFFAERPEGSVSTLKIQRTQQEDSAVYLCASALETQYFGPGTRLLVL.

V and J are TRBV10-3 and TRBJ2-7; D gene ambiguous. The CDR3 spans 14 residues. Between the trimmed V and J ends, which lost 6 bases and 1 base, there was a span of 13 bases. Germline CDR1 and CDR2: ENHRY and SYGVKD. As DNA, the CDR3 is TGTGCCATCAGGTCCCGAAGTCCATCCTACGAGCAGTACTTC. This translates into CAIRSRSPSYEQYF.

Comment on this clone: At one of its ends the junction is not consistent with the germline gene, which may arise from a read error. The chain joins TRBV2 to TRBJ2-1; TRBD1 matches at 7 bases. Germline loops: CDR1 SNHLY, CDR2 FYNNEI. There are 14 residues in the CDR3. For the CDR3, the DNA is TGTGCCAGCAGTCAAGCCTTCGAGGGACAGAGGGAGTTCTTC. This sequence encodes CASSQAFEGQREFF.

This clone was observed a handful of times. The rearrangement links TRBV10-1 to TRBJ2-6; D ambiguous. CDR1 WNHNN and CDR2 SYGVQD come from the germline V gene (reference sequence). The V end was cut by 4 bases, the J end by 0 bases, with 7 bases between. The CDR3 is made up of 15 amino acids. The CDR3 is CASSATISGANVLTF. The CDR3 region has the DNA TGCGCCAGCAGTGCCACCATCTCTGGGGCCAACGTCCTGACTTTC.

This clone is labeled as medium-sized. The CDR3 loop is CASSVTGVNEKLFF. CDR3 sequence (DNA): TGTGCCAGCAGCGTGACAGGGGTTAATGAAAAACTGTTTTTT. The gene calls are TRBV28 and TRBJ1-4, with 8 bases matching TRBD1. The CDR3 totals 14 residues. Germline V lookup: CDR1 MDHEN, CDR2 SYDVKM. V dropped 6 bases and J dropped 4; count of bases not matched to a gene: 4. Complete variable domain (other parts from reference TRBV28 and TRBJ1-4): DVKVTQSSRYLVKRTGEKVFLECVQDMDHENMFWYRQDPGLGLRLIYFSYDVKMKEKGDIPEGYSVSREKKERFSLILESASTNQTSMYLCASSVTGVNEKLFFGSGTQLSVL.

There are a few counts of this clone. In the same sample, other DNA sequences code for this CDR3. This chain joins TRBV18 and TRBJ2-5; no definite D call. This CDR3 spans 11 amino acids. Deletions cut 2 bases from V and 5 bases from J, with 3 bases between. Germline loops: CDR1 KGHSH, CDR2 LQKENI. CDR3 residues: CASSPGETQYF. CDR3 DNA: TGTGCCAGCTCACCAGGGGAGACCCAGTACTTC.

V gene TRBV5-1 combines with J gene TRBJ1-4; tentative D call: TRBD1 (5 bases). This CDR3 region has 15 residues. Trimming left V 6 bases short and J 3 bases short, with 15 bases between. The germline gives CDR1 SGHRS, CDR2 YFSETQ. The CDR3 here is CASNFRGSANEKLFF. DNA of the CDR3: TGCGCCAGCAACTTCCGGGGGTCCGCTAATGAAAAACTGTTTTTT.

The V call is TRBV18, the J call TRBJ2-5, with 7 bases identical to TRBD2. Germline values: CDR1 KGHSH, CDR2 LQKENI. V dropped 5 bases and J dropped 3; count of bases not matched to a gene: 3. The CDR3 sequence is 13 residues long. CDR3 in amino acids: CASSRAGEETQYF. Here the CDR3 DNA reads TGTGCCAGCTCAAGGGCGGGAGAAGAGACCCAGTACTTC.

The chain joins TRBV7-9 to TRBJ2-3; perhaps TRBD1 as D (7 bases). CDR3 length equals 17 residues. Germline CDR1 and CDR2: SEHNR and FQNEAQ (reference sequence). V lost 2 bases and J lost 0, with 15 bases in between. CDR3 amino acids: CASSLYGGQKSTDTQYF. CDR3 coding DNA: TGTGCCAGCAGCTTATACGGGGGACAGAAGAGCACAGATACGCAGTATTTT.

The genes are TRBV18 and TRBJ2-2, with TRBD1 matching over 9 bases. The CDR3 is made up of 16 amino acids. Germline-derived CDR1 and CDR2 are KGHSH and LQKENI. The junction had 7 bases not matched to a gene; V was cut back by 3 bases and J by 5 bases. Here the CDR3 DNA reads TGTGCCAGCTCACCGAGACCGGGACAGGGTACCGGGGAGCTGTTTTTT. Translating gives CASSPRPGQGTGELFF.

This clone has just a few counts. This sequence joins TRBV5-6 and TRBJ1-4; the D is unclear. The CDR3 loop spans 14 amino acids. V was clipped by 6 bases and J by 0 bases, with 9 bases between them. Germline assignment: CDR1 SGHDT and CDR2 YYEEEE. CDR3 loop: CASTFRATNEKLFF. CDR3 nucleotide sequence: TGTGCCAGCACCTTTCGAGCAACTAATGAAAAACTGTTTTTT.

This clone was seen only a few times. V and J are TRBV30 and TRBJ2-7; 7 bases align to TRBD1. Per germline, CDR1 GTSNPN and CDR2 SVGIG (reference sequence). CDR3 length: 12 amino acids. With V trimmed by 5 bases and J by 2 bases, 3 bases remained unmatched. Here the CDR3 DNA reads TGTGCCTGGGGACAGGTGACCTACGAGCAGTACTTC. This encodes CAWGQVTYEQYF.

The chain joins TRBV5-3 to TRBJ2-7; possibly TRBD1 or TRBD2 for D (5 bases each). TRBV5-3 is treated as an ORF (open reading frame) with a function not yet certain. The germline V and J ends were trimmed by 4 bases and 2 bases, with 13 bases remaining between them. The CDR3 is 14 residues long. The CDR3 nucleotides read TGTGCCAGAAGCCACGGGACGGGGACCTACGAGCAGTACTTC. Its protein is CARSHGTGTYEQYF.

This clone is judged medium-sized (0.01 to 0.1%). The chain uses TRBV5-1 and TRBJ1-4; D possibly corresponds to TRBD1 (6 bases). Germline V gene lookup returns CDR1 SGHRS and CDR2 YFSETQ. V lost 6 bases and J lost 10, with 16 bases in between. This CDR3 has 13 amino acids. Here the CDR3 reads CASTITGLGKLFF. CDR3 bases: TGCGCCAGCACGATAACAGGGCTGGGAAAACTGTTTTTT.

CDR3 sequence reads: CASRTNSYNEQFF. For the CDR3, the DNA is TGCGCCAGCAGGACTAACTCCTACAATGAGCAGTTCTTC. The rearrangement joins TRBV10-2 to TRBJ2-1; possible D gene TRBD2, 5 bases. The CDR3 length is 13 residues. The V and J ends lost 6 bases and 0 bases respectively, with 6 bases between them. The germline V gene encodes CDR1 WSHSY and CDR2 SAAADI.

The chain combines TRBV11-2 with TRBJ2-5; maybe TRBD2 (5 bases). The CDR3 has 13 residues. The germline gives CDR1 SGHAT, CDR2 FQNNGV. The V end was cut by 1 base, the J end by 5 bases, with 8 bases between. The CDR3 loop reads CASSLGERETQYF. The CDR3 DNA reads TGTGCCAGCAGCTTAGGGGAGCGGGAGACCCAGTACTTC.

This clone is medium-sized in the sample. The rearrangement joins TRBV28 to TRBJ1-1; the D is unclear. Trimming left V 9 bases short and J 1 base short, with 12 bases between. The germline V gene has CDR1 MDHEN and CDR2 SYDVKM. There are 13 residues in the CDR3. The CDR3 spells CASNPPANTEAFF. CDR3 nucleotides: TGTGCCAGTAACCCCCCGGCGAACACTGAAGCTTTCTTT.

The chain links TRBV6-1 to TRBJ2-5; 9 nucleotides line up with TRBD1. This CDR3 region has 15 residues. Germline V gene sequence: CDR1 MNHNS, CDR2 SASEGT. With V trimmed by 8 bases and J by 3 bases, 10 bases remained unmatched. CDR3 protein: CASRSYRGREETQYF. CDR3 bases: TGTGCCAGCCGATCGTACAGGGGGCGAGAAGAGACCCAGTACTTC.

The J gene is TRBJ2-1, the V gene TRBV10-3, with D maybe TRBD2 (6 bases). This CDR3 contains 12 residues. Per the germline V gene, CDR1 is ENHRY and CDR2 is SYGVKD. Trimming removed 5 bases at V and 7 bases at J, with 9 bases between. CDR3 DNA: TGTGCCATCAGTAGACTAGAGAATGAGCAGTTCTTC. It encodes CAISRLENEQFF.

About this clone itself: This may be a read error, as it is one base from a much larger clone. The chain is built from TRBV30 and TRBJ2-3; 13 bases match TRBD2. The germline gives CDR1 GTSNPN, CDR2 SVGIG (reference sequence). The CDR3 runs to 15 residues. With 3 bases clipped from V and 5 bases from J, the junction kept 5 bases outside the gene matches. The CDR3 bases are TGTGCCTGGAGACTACTAGCGGGAGGGGTAGATACGCAGTATTTT. Amino acid sequence: CAWRLLAGGVDTQYF.